Each of the 32 T cell receptor beta chains below was sequenced from the same sample in a study of blood T cell repertoires in COVID-19. TCRdb keeps only in-frame clones here, not all; method: immunoSEQ multiplex PCR. The sample yields 100,000 or so clones, 80% to 95% seen once. The specimen was peripheral blood. The receptors come from a man aged 60 to 69 with acute or convalescent COVID-19.

V gene TRBV19 combines with J gene TRBJ1-2, with D hard to call. The CDR3 consists of 13 residues. V was cut by 8 bases and J by 4 bases, with 14 bases left in between. Germline lookup yields CDR1 LNHDA and CDR2 SQIVND (reference sequence). This chain's CDR3 is CASAQDFGYGYTF. In DNA form, the CDR3 reads TGTGCCAGTGCTCAGGATTTTGGCTATGGCTACACCTTC.

This clone was detected only a few times. This chain connects TRBV30 to TRBJ1-2; D not resolved. The germline gives CDR1 GTSNPN, CDR2 SVGIG (reference sequence). The CDR3 length is 14 residues. Trimming shortened V by 2 bases and J by 5 bases, and 15 bases separated the two germline ends. In DNA form, the CDR3 reads TGTGCCTGGAGTCGTGGGCTCGATCCTTATGGCTACACCTTC. Protein product: CAWSRGLDPYGYTF.

A few counts support this clone. CDR3 in DNA: TGCGCCAGCAGCTTCGGGGGGGAGAACACTGAAGCTTTCTTT. Its protein product is CASSFGGENTEAFF. The chain links TRBV5-1 to TRBJ1-1; a weak D match, TRBD1 (5 bases). The CDR3 spans 14 residues. Germline-derived CDR1 and CDR2 are SGHRS and YFSETQ. V was cut by 2 bases and J by 1 base, with 9 bases left in between.

The chain has TRBV24-1 and TRBJ2-7; unclear D gene. With 6 bases removed from V and 6 bases from J, the gap between germline ends came to 11 bases. The CDR3 is 12 amino acids. In germline, CDR1 is KGHDR, CDR2 SFDVKD. The CDR3 DNA reads as TGTGCCACCAGTACCCCATCCGGCGAGCAGTACTTC. This sequence encodes CATSTPSGEQYF.

The rearrangement links TRBV7-3 to TRBJ2-3; 12 bases are shared with TRBD2. CDR3 size: 14 residues. The J segment lost 5 bases and the V segment lost 4 bases, leaving 1 base of the junction unmatched. In germline, CDR1 is SGHTA, CDR2 FQGTGA. The CDR3 nucleotides are TGTGCCAGCAGCTCGGGACTAGCGGGAGATACGCAGTATTTT. Amino acid sequence: CASSSGLAGDTQYF.

V usage is TRBV4-1 and J usage is TRBJ1-5; TRBD1 agrees at 11 bases. Germline CDR1 and CDR2: MGHRA and YSYEKL. Losses at the gene ends were 4 bases for V and 2 bases for J; bases not matched to a gene: 16. The CDR3 is 20 amino acids. CDR3 in DNA: TGCGCCAGCAGCCCGTACGGACAGGGGGCTCAATCCTGGGGCAATCAGCCCCAGCATTTT. This encodes CASSPYGQGAQSWGNQPQHF.

The chain carries TRBV27 and TRBJ2-6; D is unclear. The V gene lost 9 bases and the J gene lost 0 bases, with 12 bases spanning the gap. Germline-derived CDR1 and CDR2 are MNHEY and SMNVEV (reference sequence). There are 15 residues in the CDR3. In DNA, the CDR3 is TGTGCCAGTACCCCAGGAAGCTCTGGGGCCAACGTCCTGACTTTC. This sequence encodes CASTPGSSGANVLTF. Variable domain in full (rest from reference TRBV27 and TRBJ2-6): EAQVTQNPRYLITVTGKKLTVTCSQNMNHEYMSWYRQDPGLGLRQIYYSMNVEVTDKGDVPEGYKVSRKEKRNFPLILESPSPNQTSLYFCASTPGSSGANVLTFGAGSRLTVL.

In its sample, this clone was seen once. The V and J genes are TRBV7-2 and TRBJ1-4, with a possible D match to TRBD1 (5 bases). This CDR3 has 16 amino acids. The germline V gene encodes CDR1 SGHTA and CDR2 FQGNSA. With 2 bases removed from V and 2 bases from J, the gap between germline ends came to 12 bases. In DNA form, the CDR3 reads TGTGCCAGCAGCTTAAATCCAGGGAGGACTAATGAAAAACTGTTTTTT. Protein product: CASSLNPGRTNEKLFF.

The V call is TRBV29-1, the J call TRBJ2-7; 7 nucleotides align to TRBD1. CDR1 and CDR2 (germline): SQVTM, ANQGSEA. V lost 6 bases and J lost 0; bases outside the gene matches: 8. This CDR3 comprises 14 residues. CDR3 region: CSVVGTASSYEQYF. The DNA of the CDR3 is TGCAGCGTAGTCGGGACAGCCAGCTCCTACGAGCAGTACTTC.

The chain has TRBV6-2 or TRBV6-3 and TRBJ1-1; perhaps TRBD1 as D (6 bases). Germline V lookup: CDR1 MNHEY, CDR2 SVGEGT. CDR3 size: 14 residues. Trimming took 2 bases from V and 6 from J, leaving 13 bases between them. CDR3 in DNA: TGTGCCAGCAGTTACCTTGGACAGATCGCTGAAGCTTTCTTT. This gives the protein CASSYLGQIAEAFF.

The chain links TRBV7-9 to TRBJ2-6; 8 nucleotides agree with TRBD2. Germline V gene lookup returns CDR1 SEHNR and CDR2 FQNEAQ (reference sequence). Trimming took 5 bases from V and 0 from J; bases not matched to a gene: 6. The CDR3 spans 17 residues. The CDR3 DNA is TGTGCCAGCAGCCCCCGGGGGGGCCTCTCTGGGGCCAACGTCCTGACTTTC. It is translated as CASSPRGGLSGANVLTF.

This chain connects TRBV6-1 to TRBJ2-7; 10 bases match TRBD1. The V gene end was trimmed by 2 bases and the J gene end by 4 bases; junction bases not matched to a gene: 5. This CDR3 contains 15 residues. The germline V gene encodes CDR1 MNHNS and CDR2 SASEGT. CDR3 in DNA: TGTGCCAGCAGTGAACGGGGACAGGGGACATACGAGCAGTACTTC. Protein: CASSERGQGTYEQYF.

This clone was observed once. The chain joins TRBV5-1 to TRBJ2-5; D might be TRBD1 (6 bases). The V and J ends lost 4 bases and 1 base respectively, with 11 bases between them. This CDR3 contains 14 residues. Germline-derived CDR1 and CDR2 are SGHRS and YFSETQ. The CDR3 DNA reads as TGCGCCAGCAGCCCACAGGGTAGCCAAGAGACCCAGTACTTC. This translates into CASSPQGSQETQYF.

The chain combines TRBV12-3 or TRBV12-4 with TRBJ2-5; no clear D gene. The germline V and J ends were trimmed by 1 base and 4 bases, with 7 bases remaining between them. CDR3 length: 13 amino acids. CDR3 nucleotides: TGTGCCAGCAGTTTAGTACTCCTAGAGACCCAGTACTTC. This codes for CASSLVLLETQYF.

The chain is built from TRBV5-4 and TRBJ2-5, with TRBD1 matching 9 bases. The J segment lost 1 base and the V segment lost 3 bases, leaving 10 bases of the junction unmatched. Germline V CDR1 and CDR2: SGHNT, YYREEE (reference sequence). This CDR3 is 17 amino acids long. The CDR3 reads CASSSGTGRGFQETQYF. In nucleotides, the CDR3 is TGTGCCAGCAGCTCTGGGACAGGGAGGGGGTTCCAAGAGACCCAGTACTTC.

This sequence joins TRBV2 and TRBJ2-1; the match to TRBD2 covers 7 bases. The CDR3 is 15 residues long. Germline CDR1 is SNHLY and CDR2 is FYNNEI. The J segment lost 8 bases and the V segment lost 6 bases, leaving 13 bases of the junction unmatched. The CDR3 sequence: CASRPWRELRDEQFF. DNA for the CDR3: TGTGCCAGCAGGCCCTGGCGGGAGCTGAGGGATGAGCAGTTCTTC.

The V gene is TRBV6-6, the J gene TRBJ2-7, with TRBD2 matching over 14 bases. The CDR3 is 14 residues long. Germline V gives CDR1 MNHNY, CDR2 SVGAGI (reference sequence). The V gene end was trimmed by 5 bases and the J gene end by 8 bases; junction bases not matched to a gene: 5. The CDR3 bases are TGTGCCAGCAGTCTTGGGACTAGCGGGAGAAAGCAGTACTTC. It yields the protein CASSLGTSGRKQYF.

The V and J genes are TRBV9 and TRBJ1-1; no clear D. Trimming left V 4 bases short and J 2 bases short, with 18 bases between. CDR1 SGDLS and CDR2 YYNGEE come from the germline V gene. This CDR3 contains 16 residues. The CDR3 DNA sequence: TGTGCCAGCAGCCCTTTCTTGGGCAGCAGAAACACTGAAGCTTTCTTT. Encoded protein: CASSPFLGSRNTEAFF.

The gene calls are TRBV11-3 and TRBJ2-1; D possibly corresponds to TRBD1 (6 bases). The V end was cut by 4 bases, the J end by 2 bases, with 12 bases between. The CDR3 has 15 residues. Germline CDR1 and CDR2: SGHNT and YENEEA. CDR3 protein: CASSYAGTTYNEQFF. In DNA, the CDR3 is TGTGCCAGCAGCTACGCCGGGACAACCTACAATGAGCAGTTCTTC.

This chain links TRBV19 with TRBJ1-2, with TRBD1 matching over 8 bases. Germline V CDR1 and CDR2: LNHDA, SQIVND (reference sequence). J lost 0 bases, V lost 0 bases, and 3 bases had no gene match. This CDR3 is 16 amino acids long. CDR3 DNA sequence: TGTGCCAGTAGTATAGACTGGACAGGGTCTAACTATGGCTACACCTTC. It translates to CASSIDWTGSNYGYTF.

V is TRBV5-1 and J is TRBJ2-6; TRBD1 might be the D (6 bases). V dropped 3 bases and J dropped 3 bases, with 16 bases sitting between them. The CDR3 length is 17 residues. CDR1 and CDR2 (germline): SGHRS, YFSETQ. In nucleotides, the CDR3 is TGCGCCAGCAGCTACAGGGCAGGGGACGATGGGGCCAACGTCCTGACTTTC. Translation gives CASSYRAGDDGANVLTF.

The J gene is TRBJ2-2, the V gene TRBV6-5; no definite D call. CDR1 is MNHEY and CDR2 is SVGAGI in the germline V gene. This CDR3 is built from 10 residues. V was clipped by 8 bases and J by 7 bases, with 5 bases between them. The CDR3 DNA sequence: TGTGCCAGCGCGATCGGGGAGCTGTTTTTT. Encoded protein: CASAIGELFF.

The chain uses TRBV9 and TRBJ2-1; 8 bases map to TRBD2. In germline, CDR1 is SGDLS, CDR2 YYNGEE. The CDR3 spans 17 residues. V lost 2 bases and J lost 8; bases outside the gene matches: 15. This CDR3 reads CASSVSGTSSTNDEQFF. The DNA of the CDR3 is TGTGCCAGCAGCGTCTCCGGGACTAGTAGTACCAACGATGAGCAGTTCTTC.

The chain carries TRBV18 and TRBJ2-5; unclear D gene. V was pared by 3 bases and J by 5 bases, with 4 bases between. The CDR3 has 11 amino acids. From germline, CDR1 is KGHSH and CDR2 LQKENI. CDR3 region: CASSPRETQYF. The CDR3 bases are TGTGCCAGCTCACCGCGGGAGACCCAGTACTTC. The full variable domain, rest sourced from reference TRBV18 and TRBJ2-5, is NAGVMQNPRHLVRRRGQEARLRCSPMKGHSHVYWYRQLPEEGLKFMVYLQKENIIDESGMPKERFSAEFPKEGPSILRIQQVVRGDSAAYFCASSPRETQYFGPGTRLLVL.

V usage is TRBV15 and J usage is TRBJ2-1; 9 nucleotides align to TRBD1. Germline V gene sequence: CDR1 LNHNV, CDR2 YYDKDF (reference sequence). The CDR3 loop spans 16 amino acids. Germline trimming cut 0 bases from V and 10 bases from J; bases unmatched to any gene: 10. DNA of the CDR3: TGTGCCACCAGCAGAGAGGCGACAGGGGGTAGGAGGGAGCAGTTCTTC. Translated, it gives CATSREATGGRREQFF. The whole variable domain, remainder taken from reference TRBV15 and TRBJ2-1, is DAMVIQNPRYQVTQFGKPVTLSCSQTLNHNVMYWYQQKSSQAPKLLFHYYDKDFNNEADTPDNFQSRRPNTSFCFLDIRSPGLGDTAMYLCATSREATGGRREQFFGPGTRLTVL.

The chain has TRBV7-3 and TRBJ1-2, with unresolved D. The CDR3 has 13 residues. With 5 bases removed from V and 4 bases from J, the gap between germline ends came to 11 bases. Germline V gene data show CDR1 as SGHTA and CDR2 as FQGTGA. The CDR3 region is CASSPSGGYGYTF. The CDR3 DNA sequence: TGTGCCAGCAGCCCGTCAGGAGGCTATGGCTACACCTTC.

V is TRBV16 and J is TRBJ1-5; tentative D call: TRBD1 (6 bases). The V end was cut by 0 bases, the J end by 6 bases, with 12 bases between. CDR3 length: 15 residues. CDR1 and CDR2 from the germline V gene are KGHSY and FQNENV. This chain's CDR3 is CASSQSGGGGQPQHF. CDR3 coding DNA: TGTGCCAGCAGCCAATCCGGGGGGGGCGGTCAGCCCCAGCATTTT. Full variable domain (outside the CDR3, taken from reference TRBV16 and TRBJ1-5): GEEVAQTPKHLVRGEGQKAKLYCAPIKGHSYVFWYQQVLKNEFKFLISFQNENVFDETGMPKERFSAKCLPNSPCSLEIQATKLEDSAVYFCASSQSGGGGQPQHFGDGTRLSIL.

The chain joins TRBV6-5 to TRBJ2-3, with a weak D call TRBD1 (5 bases). V lost 4 bases and J lost 4, with 9 bases in between. CDR1 and CDR2 (germline): MNHEY, SVGAGI. This CDR3 comprises 13 residues. This CDR3 is CASSSDRPDTQYF. CDR3 coding DNA: TGTGCCAGCAGTTCTGACAGACCAGATACGCAGTATTTT.

This clone was counted once. This chain links TRBV11-3 with TRBJ1-2; D uncertain. The CDR3 length is 13 residues. V was trimmed by 5 bases and J by 5 bases, leaving 12 bases between them. The V gene's germline CDR1 is SGHNT and CDR2 YENEEA. The CDR3 sequence is CASSAPTEYGYTF. The CDR3 coding sequence is TGTGCCAGCAGCGCCCCGACGGAGTATGGCTACACCTTC.

V usage is TRBV28 and J usage is TRBJ2-5; 7 nucleotides align to TRBD2. The CDR3 covers 17 residues. The germline V gene has CDR1 MDHEN and CDR2 SYDVKM. Germline trimming cut 5 bases from V and 3 bases from J; bases unmatched to any gene: 15. The CDR3 DNA follows: TGTGCCAGCAGTCAGAGGATTCTCGGGGGGAGGAAAGAGACCCAGTACTTC. It yields the protein CASSQRILGGRKETQYF.

This chain links TRBV27 with TRBJ1-1; 9 bases agree with TRBD1. Germline V gene lookup returns CDR1 MNHEY and CDR2 SMNVEV (reference sequence). The CDR3 consists of 14 residues. V shed 5 bases, J shed 2 bases, and the junction held 3 bases outside the gene matches. CDR3 sequence (DNA): TGTGCCAGCAGTGTGGGACAGGGTAACACTGAAGCTTTCTTT. It specifies CASSVGQGNTEAFF.

V usage is TRBV19 and J usage is TRBJ1-2; perhaps TRBD1 as D (5 bases). This CDR3 comprises 14 residues. Germline-derived CDR1 and CDR2 are LNHDA and SQIVND (reference sequence). The germline V and J ends were trimmed by 9 bases and 8 bases, with 22 bases remaining between them. The CDR3 DNA is TGTGCCAGCGCACAAGACTCACAGGTCGGCGGCTACACCTTC. This translates into CASAQDSQVGGYTF.